The T cell receptor beta chain described here comes from a study of T cells in localized non-small cell lung cancer. Produced via immunoSEQ multiplex PCR; TCRdb's table is partial and in-frame only. The sample holds thousands of clones; about 33% are singletons and the top ten take less than 6.5%. The CDR3 loop spans 14 amino acids. CDR1 SQVTM and CDR2 ANQGSEA come from the germline V gene. The germline V and J ends were trimmed by 4 bases and 6 bases, with 16 bases remaining between them. The TCR was taken from a man between 40 and 69 years old with stage I lung adenocarcinoma. The sequencing used lung tumor tissue, collected before any cancer treatment. This chain uses TRBV29-1 with TRBJ2-1; TRBD2 might be the D (6 bases). CDR3 DNA sequence: TGCAGCGTTGCCGGGACTCCAGGCGGCAATGAGCAGTTCTTC. Residues: CSVAGTPGGNEQFF.